This TCR beta chain was obtained from a study of CD8 T cells in ankylosing spondylitis. General study findings and limits: In the blood and synovial fluid of reactive arthritis, some motif variants had been previously reported.

This clonotype showed up just a few times. Antigen specificity is unknown. CDR1 MNHEY and CDR2 SMNVEV come from the germline V gene (reference sequence). After removal of 5 bases from V and 9 bases from J, the junction contained 3 bases not matched to a gene. This CDR3 has 11 amino acids. TCRdb re-called the 5' RACE reads with MiXCR, one entry per CDR3 protein. The sample includes roughly 170,000 distinct CDR3 sequences, around 9.6% of them seen just once. V gene TRBV27 combines with J gene TRBJ1-2, with 7 bases fitting TRBD1. The sequence derives from a female donor with ankylosing spondylitis or in good health (not recorded which). Input material: blood, either unsorted or a sorted T cell fraction (not recorded which). CDR3 residues: CASSQGGRYTF. CDR3 DNA: TGTGCCAGCAGTCAGGGGGGCCGCTACACCTTC.